These 27 T cell receptor beta chains were all obtained from the same sample, sequenced in a study of T cell clonality in common variable immunodeficiency. Measured with immunoSEQ multiplex PCR; TCRdb has only the in-frame clones, and not every one. The sample is made up of approximately 58,000 clones, none counted only once. The sample taken for sequencing was peripheral blood mononuclear cells. The source is a person between 18 and 75 years old in good health.

Ten or more counts support this clone. The read ends 3 residues shy of where the CDR3 ends; the end is completed using the germline J gene. The chain has TRBV6-8 and TRBJ2-1; 8 positions match TRBD2. V was clipped by 0 bases and J by 4 bases; unmatched bases: 17. Looked up from germline, CDR1 is MNHGY and CDR2 is SAAAGT. The CDR3 extends over 20 amino acids. The CDR3 loop reads CASSYSIGREVVHTYNEQFF. The covered CDR3 bases are TGTGCCAGCAGTTACTCGATAGGGCGGGAGGTCGTCCATACATACAATGAG.

This clone has a handful of counts. The read comes to an end 3 residues before the CDR3 does, leaving the germline J gene to fill in the end. This chain connects TRBV19 to TRBJ1-2; 8 bases map to TRBD1. The trim removed 9 bases at V and 6 bases at J, leaving 21 bases unmatched. Germline V gene lookup returns CDR1 LNHDA and CDR2 SQIVND (reference sequence). This CDR3 is built from 17 residues. CDR3 DNA, as far as it was read: TGTGCCAGCTCTAAAGACAGGGGCTTTTTTATGACGGATGGC. This encodes CASSKDRGFFMTDG. The whole CDR3 is CASSKDRGFFMTDGYTF.

This clone was seen repeatedly, ten times or more. The CDR3 end falls 3 residues outside the read, so it is completed with the germline J gene. The chain recombines TRBV7-8 with TRBJ1-1; TRBD1 matches 11 bases. The CDR3 has 14 residues. The V gene's germline CDR1 is SGHVS and CDR2 FQNEAQ. V gave up 5 bases and J gave up 6 bases; unmatched junction bases: 5. The CDR3 protein is CASSTGQGAAEAFF. CDR3 DNA (partial): TGTGCCAGCAGCACAGGACAGGGGGCCGCTGAA.

This clone was observed at least ten times. The sequenced part of the CDR3 DNA is TGCGCCAGCAGCCCGGACAGGAACAATGAG. It yields the protein CASSPDRNNE. The full CDR3 protein reads CASSPDRNNEQFF. This rearrangement joins TRBV5-1 to TRBJ2-1; TRBD1 agrees at 7 bases. The CDR3 end lies 3 residues beyond the end of the read and is filled in from the germline J gene. V shed 4 bases, J shed 5 bases, and the junction held 3 bases outside the gene matches. Germline values: CDR1 SGHRS, CDR2 YFSETQ. The CDR3 length is 13 residues.

In its sample, this clone was seen many times. The DNA ends 3 residues before the CDR3 does, and the rest of the CDR3 is filled in from the germline J gene. The rearrangement joins TRBV28 to TRBJ2-7; 7 bases align to TRBD2. J lost 2 bases, V lost 6 bases, and 10 bases had no gene match. CDR1 and CDR2 (germline): MDHEN, SYDVKM. The CDR3 contains 15 residues. Incomplete CDR3 DNA: TGTGCCAGCAGCCTAGGTCCTAGCGGAGCCTACGAG. Translation: CASSLGPSGAYE. The CDR3, in full, reads CASSLGPSGAYEQYF.

This clone occurred many times. With the read ending 3 residues before the CDR3 end, the germline J gene is used to fill in that end. The V gene is TRBV4-2, the J gene TRBJ1-4; 8 bases are a match to TRBD1. Germline CDR1 LGHNA, CDR2 YNFKEQ. J lost 5 bases, V lost 4 bases, and 15 bases had no gene match. The CDR3 extends over 18 amino acids. CDR3 bases read: TGTGCCAGCAGCCCCTACCAGGGGGCGGGCCAAGGGAATGAAAAA. It encodes CASSPYQGAGQGNEK. The complete CDR3 reads CASSPYQGAGQGNEKLFF.

Many counts were recorded for this clone. The observed sequence ends 3 residues before the CDR3 terminus, with the missing tail filled in from the germline J gene. The chain links TRBV5-1 to TRBJ2-1, with 9 bases lining up with TRBD2. CDR1 and CDR2 from the germline V gene are SGHRS and YFSETQ. V lost 4 bases, J lost 6 bases, and 17 bases stayed unmatched. The CDR3 has 18 amino acids. Incomplete CDR3 DNA: TGCGCCAGCAGCCGACCAGGGATCAGGCTAGCGGGACTCAATGAG. It encodes CASSRPGIRLAGLNE. The entire CDR3 is CASSRPGIRLAGLNEQFF.

This clone was counted many times. The read finishes 3 residues shy of the CDR3 end, and the germline J gene is used to complete it. This chain uses TRBV7-2 with TRBJ1-6; D is uncertain. Trimming removed 1 base at V and 8 bases at J, with 9 bases between. This CDR3 region has 14 residues. The V gene's germline CDR1 is SGHTA and CDR2 FQGNSA. This CDR3 is CASSLEEGYSPLHF. CDR3 DNA (partial): TGTGCCAGCAGCTTAGAGGAGGGTTATTCACCC.

This clone appeared many times. A read error may account for a junction end that differs from germline. The read falls 3 residues short of the CDR3 end, and the missing part is taken from the germline J gene. The V call is TRBV20-1, the J call TRBJ2-7, with 9 positions matching TRBD2. The CDR3 loop spans 18 amino acids. Germline values: CDR1 DFQATT, CDR2 SNEGSKA (reference sequence). The CDR3 DNA, read in part, is TGCAGTGCGAGAGGTGGGACTGGGGCGGGAGGGCCCTTACACGAG. Encoded protein: CSARGGTGAGGPLHE. The full CDR3 sequence reads CSARGGTGAGGPLHEQYF.

In this sample, this clone turned up many times. The CDR3 bases that were read are TGCAGCGTTGTGGGCCTAGCGAGCAGTTCCACAGATACG. Translated, it gives CSVVGLASSSTDT. The whole CDR3 sequence is CSVVGLASSSTDTQYF. The chain combines TRBV29-1 with TRBJ2-3, with D possibly TRBD2 on 6 matching bases. The sequenced fragment ends 3 residues before the CDR3 boundary, so the rest is inferred from the germline J gene. The V end lost 4 bases, the J end lost 2 bases, and 19 bases lay between the germline ends. This CDR3 has 16 residues. The germline V gene has CDR1 SQVTM and CDR2 ANQGSEA.

This clone was seen at least ten times. The sequenced part of the CDR3 DNA is TGCAGTGCTAGTACGCGGCCTTTTTCTGAG. This sequence encodes CSASTRPFSE. The whole CDR3 reads CSASTRPFSEQFF. The rearrangement links TRBV20-1 to TRBJ2-1; no clear D. The read stops 3 residues short of the end of the CDR3; the missing end is completed from the germline J gene. Germline V gene data show CDR1 as DFQATT and CDR2 as SNEGSKA (reference sequence). V gave up 3 bases and J gave up 9 bases, with 15 bases separating them. The CDR3 covers 13 residues.

This clone came up many times. The CDR3 goes on 3 residues after the read ends, and that part is filled in from the germline J gene. V is TRBV5-1 and J is TRBJ2-7, with TRBD1 as a possible D gene (6 bases). Per the germline V gene, CDR1 is SGHRS and CDR2 is YFSETQ. The CDR3 consists of 14 residues. Trimming removed 4 bases from V and 5 bases from J, with 16 bases in between. CDR3 loop: CASSPGAPWDEQYF. The CDR3 bases that were read are TGCGCCAGCAGCCCAGGGGCGCCATGGGACGAG.

This clone was seen ten or more times. The sequence runs out 3 residues before the end of the CDR3; the remainder is reconstructed from the germline J gene. The V and J genes are TRBV9 and TRBJ2-1, with 9 bases matching TRBD1. Germline CDR1 and CDR2: SGDLS and YYNGEE. This CDR3 has 15 residues. V lost 1 base to trimming and J lost 2 bases; unmatched junction nucleotides: 1. The CDR3 DNA, read in part, is TGTGCCAGCAGCGTAAGACAGGGGGCCTACAATGAG. It codes for CASSVRQGAYNE. The complete CDR3 sequence is CASSVRQGAYNEQFF.

This clone was detected many times. The read falls 3 residues short of the CDR3 end, and the missing part is taken from the germline J gene. This chain uses TRBV5-1 with TRBJ1-2; 8 nucleotides line up with TRBD1. The CDR3 is made up of 15 amino acids. V lost 4 bases and J lost 5; bases outside the gene matches: 10. Germline V gene lookup returns CDR1 SGHRS and CDR2 YFSETQ. The covered CDR3 bases are TGCGCCAGCAGCCGGCGGACAGGGAATTCGTATGGC. Encoded protein: CASSRRTGNSYG. The full CDR3 protein reads CASSRRTGNSYGYTF.

This clone was recorded many times. The read gets to within 3 residues of the CDR3 end, and the germline J gene fills in the rest. The V gene is TRBV20-1, the J gene TRBJ1-1; no reliable D call. The CDR3 runs 12 residues. Germline CDR1 and CDR2: DFQATT and SNEGSKA (reference sequence). V was shortened by 6 bases and J by 0 bases, with 8 bases between the two germline ends. CDR3 DNA (partial): TGCAGTGCCCTCAGGATGAACACTGAA. Protein product: CSALRMNTE. The whole CDR3 sequence reads CSALRMNTEAFF.

At least ten counts were recorded for this clone. Read coverage stops 3 residues before the CDR3 terminus; the germline J gene supplies the remainder. The chain links TRBV19 to TRBJ2-1; TRBD1 matches 7 bases. With 2 bases clipped from V and 0 bases from J, the junction kept 4 bases outside the gene matches. Germline CDR1 and CDR2: LNHDA and SQIVND (reference sequence). CDR3 length: 16 amino acids. The DNA read from the CDR3 is TGTGCCAGTAGTATAAGCGGACAGGACTCCTACAATGAG. This encodes CASSISGQDSYNE. The full CDR3 protein reads CASSISGQDSYNEQFF. Using reference TRBV19 and TRBJ2-1 for the parts outside the CDR3, the full variable domain is DGGITQSPKYLFRKEGQNVTLSCEQNLNHDAMYWYRQDPGQGLRLIYYSQIVNDFQKGDIAEGYSVSREKKESFPLTVTSAQKNPTAFYLCASSISGQDSYNEQFFGPGTRLTVL.

This clone has only a few counts. The read finishes 3 residues shy of the CDR3 end, and the germline J gene is used to complete it. The rearrangement links TRBV20-1 to TRBJ2-5; D is possibly TRBD1 (5 bases). Per germline, CDR1 DFQATT and CDR2 SNEGSKA (reference sequence). V lost 1 base to trimming and J lost 1 base, with 16 bases between them. The CDR3 spans 16 residues. This CDR3 reads CSARVLAGWGQETQYF. The sequenced CDR3 bases are TGCAGTGCTAGAGTTCTGGCAGGGTGGGGCCAAGAGACC.

This clone was seen ten or more times. The observed sequence ends 3 residues before the CDR3 terminus, with the missing tail filled in from the germline J gene. V usage is TRBV5-1 and J usage is TRBJ2-3; D call uncertain. Trimming stripped 9 bases from V and 6 bases from J, with 11 bases between. The CDR3 contains 11 residues. CDR1 SGHRS and CDR2 YFSETQ come from the germline V gene. CDR3 DNA, as far as it was read: TGCGCCACCCCGGTTTTGGATACG. Protein sequence: CATPVLDT. The complete CDR3 sequence is CATPVLDTQYF.

This clone was observed at least ten times. The CDR3 goes on 3 residues after the read ends, and that part is filled in from the germline J gene. The rearrangement joins TRBV6-2 or TRBV6-3 to TRBJ2-4, with unresolved D. The CDR3 extends over 17 amino acids. The V end was cut by 4 bases, the J end by 1 base, with 17 bases between. Looked up from germline, CDR1 is MNHEY and CDR2 is SVGEGT. CDR3 loop: CASSFFGRLPAKNIQYF. CDR3 DNA (partial): TGTGCCAGCAGTTTTTTCGGTCGCCTCCCCGCCAAAAACATT.

This clone occurred many times. The read ends 3 residues shy of where the CDR3 ends; the end is completed using the germline J gene. The V and J genes are TRBV19 and TRBJ1-2; a weak D match, TRBD1 (6 bases). The germline V gene has CDR1 LNHDA and CDR2 SQIVND (reference sequence). V shed 5 bases and J shed 4 bases, with 17 bases lying between them. The CDR3 has 15 residues. CDR3: CASSPTLRGPYGYTF. Incomplete CDR3 DNA: TGTGCCAGTAGTCCTACCCTCAGGGGTCCCTATGGC.

This clone was picked up many times. The CDR3 end is not reached by the read, which stops 3 residues before it; the germline J gene fills it in. This chain joins TRBV19 and TRBJ1-2, with D tentatively TRBD1 (5 bases). The CDR3 spans 14 residues. Per germline, CDR1 LNHDA and CDR2 SQIVND (reference sequence). Trimming cost V 8 bases and J 2 bases, with 15 bases left between them. CDR3 protein: CASLAEGLNYGYTF. The DNA read from the CDR3 is TGTGCCAGTCTCGCGGAGGGGTTGAACTATGGC.

This clone was recorded many times. The read is 3 residues too short to cover the CDR3 end, so that end is filled in from the germline J gene. This chain joins TRBV20-1 and TRBJ2-1; no clear D gene. Germline assignment: CDR1 DFQATT and CDR2 SNEGSKA (reference sequence). This CDR3 contains 15 residues. V was pared by 0 bases and J by 4 bases, with 13 bases between. The CDR3 region is CSARDRYPSYNEQFF. The CDR3 DNA, read in part, is TGCAGTGCTAGAGATCGGTACCCATCATACAATGAG.

This clone was seen ten or more times. The read gets to within 3 residues of the CDR3 end, and the germline J gene fills in the rest. J is TRBJ1-1 and V is TRBV20-1; tentative D call: TRBD1 (5 bases). The CDR3 covers 14 residues. V lost 0 bases, J lost 0 bases, and 8 bases lay in between. Per the germline V gene, CDR1 is DFQATT and CDR2 is SNEGSKA (reference sequence). The DNA read from the CDR3 is TGCAGTGCTAGAGACGGACACGTGAACACTGAA. This translates into CSARDGHVNTE. From start to end, the CDR3 is CSARDGHVNTEAFF.

This clone showed up many times. The read terminates 3 residues ahead of where the CDR3 ends, so the germline J gene completes it. The V gene is TRBV28, the J gene TRBJ1-2; 7 bases align to TRBD1. Germline CDR1 is MDHEN and CDR2 is SYDVKM. This CDR3 contains 14 residues. V was clipped by 5 bases and J by 5 bases; unmatched bases: 8. The CDR3 here is CASSPPGQFYGYTF. The DNA read from the CDR3 is TGTGCCAGCAGTCCACCGGGACAGTTTTATGGC.

This clone was seen repeatedly, ten times or more. The read halts 3 residues ahead of the CDR3 end, with the missing end drawn from the germline J gene. The rearrangement uses TRBV28 and TRBJ2-4; tentative D call: TRBD2 (5 bases). This CDR3 has 12 amino acids. V was cut by 5 bases and J by 8 bases, with 10 bases left in between. The germline V gene has CDR1 MDHEN and CDR2 SYDVKM. CDR3: CASSEGTDIQYF. CDR3 bases read: TGTGCCAGCAGTGAGGGCACGGACATT.

This clone has at least ten counts. The read ends 3 residues early relative to the CDR3; the germline J gene fills the gap. The J gene is TRBJ1-3, the V gene TRBV14; TRBD1 is a possible D gene (5 bases). From germline, CDR1 is SGHDN and CDR2 FVKESK. CDR3 length: 16 residues. V was pared by 4 bases and J by 1 base, with 14 bases between. The part of the CDR3 DNA that was read is TGTGCCAGCAGCCCCCGGGGGTTGGGGTCTGGAAACACC. Translating it yields CASSPRGLGSGNT. The whole CDR3 region reads CASSPRGLGSGNTIYF.

This clone has more than one count but fewer than ten. The observed sequence ends 3 residues before the CDR3 terminus, with the missing tail filled in from the germline J gene. This chain uses TRBV19 with TRBJ1-6, with a possible D match to TRBD1 (5 bases). The V end was cut by 6 bases, the J end by 5 bases, with 17 bases between. Per the germline V gene, CDR1 is LNHDA and CDR2 is SQIVND (reference sequence). The CDR3 contains 16 residues. This chain's CDR3 is CASRQGPFIDNSPLHF. The DNA read from the CDR3 is TGTGCCAGTAGGCAGGGCCCATTCATCGATAATTCACCC.